Below are 31 T cell receptor beta chains sequenced from a single sample in a study of blood T cell repertoires in COVID-19. Method: immunoSEQ multiplex PCR; TCRdb's copy keeps in-frame clones and lacks some. The sample includes 60,000 to 85,000 clones, approximately 86% of them seen just once. The sample comprised peripheral blood. The receptors originated from a human donor in a cohort sampled during active COVID-19.

The chain joins TRBV5-1 to TRBJ1-2; D is uncertain. Trimming stripped 0 bases from V and 7 bases from J, with 19 bases between. This CDR3 has 16 residues. CDR1 SGHRS and CDR2 YFSETQ come from the germline V gene. CDR3 DNA sequence: TGCGCCAGCAGCTTGGTTCATCCACTCTTGTCCCGTGGCTACACCTTC. It encodes CASSLVHPLLSRGYTF.

This sequence joins TRBV5-1 and TRBJ1-2; 11 bases line up with TRBD1. The CDR3 contains 16 residues. Germline assignment: CDR1 SGHRS and CDR2 YFSETQ. Trimming at V came to 4 bases and at J to 5 bases, leaving 10 bases not matched to a gene. The CDR3 here is CASSLSGGTGGYGYTF. CDR3 nucleotide sequence: TGCGCCAGCAGCCTTTCGGGAGGGACAGGGGGTTATGGCTACACCTTC. Supplemented by reference TRBV5-1 and TRBJ1-2, the full variable domain reads KAGVTQTPRYLIKTRGQQVTLSCSPISGHRSVSWYQQTPGQGLQFLFEYFSETQRNKGNFPGRFSGRQFSNSRSEMNVSTLELGDSALYLCASSLSGGTGGYGYTFGSGTRLTVV.

Here the CDR3 reads CASSMTSGGADYEQFF. Written as DNA, the CDR3 is TGTGCCAGCAGTATGACTAGCGGGGGGGCCGATTATGAGCAGTTCTTC. The gene calls are TRBV25-1 and TRBJ2-1; 14 bases agree with TRBD2. Trimming removed 5 bases from V and 8 bases from J; junction bases left unmatched: 8. CDR1 MGHDK and CDR2 SYGVNS come from the germline V gene. The CDR3 consists of 16 residues.

This chain connects TRBV6-2 or TRBV6-3 to TRBJ2-7; the D gene is possibly TRBD2 (5 bases). Germline V lookup: CDR1 MNHEY, CDR2 SVGEGT. CDR3 length: 14 residues. Trimming took off 5 bases at V and 4 bases at J, with 15 bases between the two ends. The CDR3 sequence is CASSPLEGGYEQYF. The DNA of the CDR3 is TGTGCCAGCAGTCCCCTCGAAGGAGGTTACGAGCAGTACTTC.

The chain carries TRBV5-4 and TRBJ1-2; D remains ambiguous. Trimming stripped 4 bases from V and 2 bases from J, with 15 bases between. The CDR3 contains 15 residues. Germline V gene sequence: CDR1 SGHNT, CDR2 YYREEE (reference sequence). The CDR3 DNA reads TGTGCCAGCAGCCCAGGTCCGGTACGGAACTATGGCTACACCTTC. This codes for CASSPGPVRNYGYTF.

This clone has only a few counts. This chain links TRBV11-2 with TRBJ2-1, with D possibly TRBD2 on 5 matching bases. This CDR3 is 14 amino acids long. V shed 6 bases and J shed 12 bases, with 21 bases lying between them. CDR1 is SGHAT and CDR2 is FQNNGV in the germline V gene. This CDR3 is CASRKTTTSSGQFF. Here the CDR3 DNA reads TGTGCCAGCAGGAAAACGACTACCTCCTCGGGGCAGTTCTTC.

The chain links TRBV11-3 to TRBJ2-5; 8 nucleotides line up with TRBD2. CDR3 length: 18 residues. Germline loops: CDR1 SGHNT, CDR2 YENEEA. Trimming removed 5 bases from V and 5 bases from J; junction bases left unmatched: 19. CDR3 nucleotide sequence: TGTGCCAGCAGCCAAGGGCGACAGTCGCCGGGAGGGTCGGAGACCCAGTACTTC. This sequence encodes CASSQGRQSPGGSETQYF.

The V call is TRBV5-4, the J call TRBJ2-7; a weak D match, TRBD1 (5 bases). The V end was cut by 0 bases, the J end by 2 bases, with 6 bases between. There are 13 residues in the CDR3. Looked up from germline, CDR1 is SGHNT and CDR2 is YYREEE (reference sequence). The DNA for the CDR3 is TGTGCCAGCAGCTTGGACAGGACCTACGAGCAGTACTTC. Protein product: CASSLDRTYEQYF. Together with reference TRBV5-4 and TRBJ2-7, the CDR3 gives the full variable domain: ETGVTQSPTHLIKTRGQQVTLRCSSQSGHNTVSWYQQALGQGPQFIFQYYREEENGRGNFPPRFSGLQFPNYSSELNVNALELDDSALYLCASSLDRTYEQYFGPGTRLTVT.

CDR3 in DNA: TGTGCCAGCAGTTACCGGGACATCTGGGGCAATCAGCCCCAGCATTTT. The encoded protein is CASSYRDIWGNQPQHF. The gene calls are TRBV6-6 and TRBJ1-5; a weak D match, TRBD1 (6 bases). The germline gives CDR1 MNHNY, CDR2 SVGAGI (reference sequence). V was cut by 2 bases and J by 2 bases, with 13 bases left in between. The CDR3 extends over 16 amino acids.

V usage is TRBV5-4 and J usage is TRBJ2-2; 14 bases line up with TRBD2. Germline CDR1 reads SGHNT; CDR2 reads YYREEE (reference sequence). After removal of 4 bases from V and 5 bases from J, the junction contained 7 bases not matched to a gene. This CDR3 comprises 17 residues. The CDR3 region has the DNA TGTGCCAGCAGCGGCGGGACTAGCGGGGGAAGGACCGGGGAGCTGTTTTTT. It is translated as CASSGGTSGGRTGELFF.

The chain links TRBV18 to TRBJ2-5; D gene unclear. Germline V gene data show CDR1 as KGHSH and CDR2 as LQKENI. Trimming shortened V by 0 bases and J by 5 bases, and 10 bases separated the two germline ends. The CDR3 has 14 residues. CDR3 sequence (DNA): TGTGCCAGCTCACCACCTACCGCTAGGGAGACCCAGTACTTC. The encoded protein is CASSPPTARETQYF.

The gene calls are TRBV19 and TRBJ2-3; 9 nucleotides align to TRBD1. The CDR3 is made up of 16 amino acids. Germline CDR1 is LNHDA and CDR2 is SQIVND (reference sequence). V was pared by 5 bases and J by 5 bases, with 11 bases of the junction left unmatched. CDR3 nucleotides: TGTGCCAGTAGTCCTACACAGGGGGCGCAAGGAGATACGCAGTATTTT. Its translation: CASSPTQGAQGDTQYF.

The genes are TRBV7-9 and TRBJ2-3; TRBD1 agrees at 10 bases. CDR1 and CDR2 (germline): SEHNR, FQNEAQ (reference sequence). The CDR3 is 16 amino acids. Unmatched junction bases numbered 7, after V lost 2 bases and J lost 5 bases. CDR3 sequence: CASSLSGTGEVDTQYF. DNA of the CDR3: TGTGCCAGCAGCTTATCCGGGACAGGGGAGGTAGATACGCAGTATTTT.

J is TRBJ1-3 and V is TRBV5-1; the D gene is possibly TRBD1 (6 bases). CDR1 and CDR2 from the germline V gene are SGHRS and YFSETQ. V was pared by 3 bases and J by 0 bases, with 10 bases between. The CDR3 length is 15 residues. The CDR3 DNA is TGCGCCAGCAGCTCCGGACAGAGCTCTGGAAACACCATATATTTT. It codes for CASSSGQSSGNTIYF.

The rearrangement links TRBV21-1 to TRBJ2-3; TRBD2 reflects the table's D call only, with no check against the DNA. TRBV21-1 is listed as a pseudogene. The CDR3 contains 18 residues. The CDR3: CASAGGDVQLVGTDTQYF. The CDR3 bases are TGTGCCTCGGCGGGAGGGGACGTACAACTAGTCGGCACAGATACGCAGTATTTT.

V gene TRBV7-8 combines with J gene TRBJ2-7; 8 positions agree with TRBD2. CDR3 size: 17 residues. CDR1 and CDR2 from the germline V gene are SGHVS and FQNEAQ. The J segment lost 0 bases and the V segment lost 5 bases, leaving 12 bases of the junction unmatched. CDR3 amino acids: CASSRGGRGASSYEQYF. CDR3 DNA: TGTGCCAGCAGCCGCGGGGGGCGGGGGGCCTCCTCCTACGAGCAGTACTTC. Together with reference TRBV7-8 and TRBJ2-7, the CDR3 gives the full variable domain: GAGVSQSPRYKVAKRGQDVALRCDPISGHVSLFWYQQALGQGPEFLTYFQNEAQLDKSGLPSDRFFAERPEGSVSTLKIQRTQQEDSAVYLCASSRGGRGASSYEQYFGPGTRLTVT.

The rearrangement joins TRBV30 to TRBJ2-2, with a tentative D call TRBD2 (6 bases). The germline V gene has CDR1 GTSNPN and CDR2 SVGIG (reference sequence). CDR3 size: 15 residues. V was cut by 6 bases and J by 2 bases, with 16 bases left in between. The CDR3 DNA sequence: TGTGCCTGCTTGGGGGGACCATATAACACCGGGGAGCTGTTTTTT. Its protein product is CACLGGPYNTGELFF.

The rearrangement uses TRBV11-2 and TRBJ2-7; tentative D call: TRBD1 (5 bases). CDR1 is SGHAT and CDR2 is FQNNGV in the germline V gene. V lost 3 bases and J lost 1, with 10 bases in between. The CDR3 spans 14 residues. The CDR3 loop is CASSFQGSSYEQYF. CDR3 sequence (DNA): TGTGCCAGCAGCTTCCAGGGTTCTTCCTACGAGCAGTACTTC.

This clone was detected once. The chain combines TRBV12-3 or TRBV12-4 with TRBJ2-5; D remains ambiguous. Trimming shortened V by 6 bases and J by 0 bases, and 5 bases separated the two germline ends. The CDR3 runs 12 residues. The CDR3 region has the DNA TGTGCCAGCAGACACAACCAAGAGACCCAGTACTTC. Amino acids: CASRHNQETQYF.

The CDR3 DNA follows: TGTGCCAGCAGCGGGAGCTATTCCCAAAACACCATATATTTT. Its translation: CASSGSYSQNTIYF. The rearrangement uses TRBV5-8 and TRBJ1-3; no reliable D call. The CDR3 runs 14 residues. Germline loops: CDR1 SGHTS, CDR2 YDEGEE. V was pared by 4 bases and J by 6 bases, with 14 bases between. Combining the CDR3 with reference TRBV5-8 and TRBJ1-3 gives the whole variable domain EAGVTQSPTHLIKTRGQQATLRCSPISGHTSVYWYQQALGLGLQFLLWYDEGEERNRGNFPPRFSGRQFPNYSSELNVNALELEDSALYLCASSGSYSQNTIYFGEGSWLTVV.

A single count supports this clone. The rearrangement links TRBV7-6 to TRBJ2-7; the match to TRBD1 covers 8 bases. V shed 5 bases and J 4 bases; nucleotides not matched to a gene: 10. There are 15 residues in the CDR3. Germline assignment: CDR1 SGHVS and CDR2 FNYEAQ. The CDR3 region has the DNA TGTGCCAGCAGCCCCGGCCCAGGGGGCGGATACGAGCAGTACTTC. Its translation: CASSPGPGGGYEQYF.

The V call is TRBV6-5, the J call TRBJ1-5; tentatively, D is TRBD1 (5 bases). V was pared by 8 bases and J by 3 bases, with 11 bases between. Per the germline V gene, CDR1 is MNHEY and CDR2 is SVGAGI. This CDR3 region has 13 residues. Written as DNA, the CDR3 is TGTGCCAGCTGGGGGGGACCCAATCAGCCCCAGCATTTT. It specifies CASWGGPNQPQHF.

The rearrangement joins TRBV19 to TRBJ2-7, with 8 bases fitting TRBD1. Losses at the gene ends were 4 bases for V and 7 bases for J; bases not matched to a gene: 12. CDR1 LNHDA and CDR2 SQIVND come from the germline V gene (reference sequence). CDR3 length: 15 amino acids. Here the CDR3 DNA reads TGTGCCAGTAGTAGGAGGACAGGGATGCGGAGAGAGCAGTACTTC. Translated: CASSRRTGMRREQYF. The full variable domain, with the rest looked up from reference TRBV19 and TRBJ2-7, is DGGITQSPKYLFRKEGQNVTLSCEQNLNHDAMYWYRQDPGQGLRLIYYSQIVNDFQKGDIAEGYSVSREKKESFPLTVTSAQKNPTAFYLCASSRRTGMRREQYFGPGTRLTVT.

The chain carries TRBV3-1 (or the pseudogene TRBV3-2) and TRBJ2-6; 11 nucleotides match TRBD2. Germline values: CDR1 LGHDT, CDR2 YNNKEL (reference sequence). This CDR3 has 18 amino acids. J gave up 3 bases and V 1 base, and 5 bases lay outside the gene matches. CDR3 in amino acids: CASSQGSGGAYGANVLTF. For the CDR3, the DNA is TGTGCCAGCAGCCAAGGTAGCGGGGGGGCCTATGGGGCCAACGTCCTGACTTTC.

J is TRBJ1-3 and V is TRBV5-1; no clear D gene. The CDR3 is made up of 14 amino acids. V was trimmed by 0 bases and J by 0 bases, leaving 4 bases between them. The germline CDR1 and CDR2 sequences are SGHRS and YFSETQ. The CDR3 spells CASSLDGSGNTIYF. The CDR3 bases are TGCGCCAGCAGCTTGGACGGCTCTGGAAACACCATATATTTT.

V gene TRBV5-4 combines with J gene TRBJ2-1, with D possibly being TRBD2 (7 bases). The V end was cut by 4 bases, the J end by 7 bases, with 15 bases between. CDR3 length equals 14 residues. CDR1 and CDR2 (germline): SGHNT, YYREEE (reference sequence). The CDR3 region is CASSLWGGQNEQFF. The CDR3 DNA follows: TGTGCCAGCAGCCTGTGGGGGGGGCAGAATGAGCAGTTCTTC.

The rearrangement uses TRBV7-2 and TRBJ2-2; 8 bases are shared with TRBD1. The CDR3 contains 14 residues. Trimming cost V 4 bases and J 7 bases; bases outside gene matches: 5. CDR1 SGHTA and CDR2 FQGNSA come from the germline V gene. This CDR3 is CASSYQGADGELFF. CDR3 nucleotide sequence: TGTGCCAGCAGCTACCAGGGGGCTGACGGGGAGCTGTTTTTT.

V gene TRBV19 combines with J gene TRBJ2-3; perhaps TRBD2 as D (6 bases). The CDR3 runs 16 residues. CDR1 LNHDA and CDR2 SQIVND come from the germline V gene (reference sequence). The V and J ends lost 11 bases and 0 bases respectively, with 21 bases between them. CDR3 nucleotides: TGTGCCTGTCGGGCGGGGAGACTACCTAGCACAGATACGCAGTATTTT. It specifies CACRAGRLPSTDTQYF.

The chain links TRBV10-3 to TRBJ2-3, with 10 bases aligning to TRBD1. Germline V gene lookup returns CDR1 ENHRY and CDR2 SYGVKD. V lost 7 bases to trimming and J lost 2 bases; unmatched junction nucleotides: 12. The CDR3 loop spans 17 amino acids. The CDR3 DNA reads as TGTGCCATCAAATACGGGACAGGGGTCTCTATCACAGATACGCAGTATTTT. Amino acid sequence: CAIKYGTGVSITDTQYF.

This chain links TRBV5-4 with TRBJ2-1, with 14 bases that match TRBD2. The J segment lost 4 bases and the V segment lost 8 bases, leaving 2 bases of the junction unmatched. Per germline, CDR1 SGHNT and CDR2 YYREEE (reference sequence). The CDR3 extends over 14 amino acids. The CDR3 DNA reads TGTGCCAGTGGACTAGCGGGGGGATACAATGAGCAGTTCTTC. Its translation is CASGLAGGYNEQFF.

This clone was counted between two and nine times. The genes are TRBV11-2 and TRBJ2-6; tentative D call: TRBD2 (6 bases). V gave up 5 bases and J gave up 3 bases, with 23 bases separating them. The germline V gene has CDR1 SGHAT and CDR2 FQNNGV. There are 19 residues in the CDR3. In nucleotides, the CDR3 is TGTGCCAGCAGCGATCGAAGGCGGGGATTGGCCTATGGGGCCAACGTCCTGACTTTC. Its translation is CASSDRRRGLAYGANVLTF.